The 19 T cell receptor beta chains reported below all come from one sample, sequenced in a study of memory CD4+ T cells and cytomegalovirus serostatus (dated by TCRdb to about 2019). Single viable CD3+CD4+CD8-CD45RO+ cells were sorted as memory CD4+ T cells on a FACSAria II. The library relied on the immunoSEQ multiplex PCR assay. Here the immuneACCESS table is served through TCRdb, limited to in-frame sequences with V and J called. Missing clones are a known gap in these copies; in checked studies unresolved V genes cover under half, and the rest lacks a known reason. The sample table holds some 80,000 clones, of which over 80% were seen once. The biggest ten clones account for around 0.75% of the sample. The sample was memory CD4+ T cells from blood. Receptors originate from an adult in good health and CMV-seronegative.

The chain carries TRBV4-2 and TRBJ2-3; D is perhaps TRBD1 or TRBD2 (6 bases each). Germline V lookup: CDR1 LGHNA, CDR2 YNFKEQ. Deletions cut 0 bases from V and 5 bases from J, with 15 bases between. The length of the CDR3 is 16 residues. CDR3 loop: CASSQDGGDMGDTQYF. CDR3 bases: TGTGCCAGCAGCCAAGACGGCGGGGACATGGGAGATACGCAGTATTTT.

The DNA of the CDR3 is TGTGCCAGCAGCTTGCGGGGAGACACAGATACGCAGTATTTT. Its translation: CASSLRGDTDTQYF. This chain links TRBV11-3 with TRBJ2-3, with a tentative D call TRBD2 (6 bases). The CDR3 contains 14 residues. V gave up 3 bases and J gave up 2 bases, with 9 bases separating them. From germline, CDR1 is SGHNT and CDR2 YENEEA. The full variable domain, with the rest looked up from reference TRBV11-3 and TRBJ2-3, is EAGVVQSPRYKIIEKKQPVAFWCNPISGHNTLYWYLQNLGQGPELLIRYENEEAVDDSQLPKDRFSAERLKGVDSTLKIQPAELGDSAVYLCASSLRGDTDTQYFGPGTRLTVL.

This clone was counted a few times. The chain recombines TRBV28 with TRBJ1-1; a possible D gene is TRBD1 (5 bases). The CDR3 consists of 16 residues. Germline V gene sequence: CDR1 MDHEN, CDR2 SYDVKM. The ends were cut back, 6 bases at V and 0 bases at J, with 17 bases in the middle. CDR3 in amino acids: CASSPMSGTVNTEAFF. The CDR3 coding sequence is TGTGCCAGCAGCCCAATGAGCGGGACGGTGAACACTGAAGCTTTCTTT. Together with reference TRBV28 and TRBJ1-1, the CDR3 gives the full variable domain: DVKVTQSSRYLVKRTGEKVFLECVQDMDHENMFWYRQDPGLGLRLIYFSYDVKMKEKGDIPEGYSVSREKKERFSLILESASTNQTSMYLCASSPMSGTVNTEAFFGQGTRLTVV.

J is TRBJ1-2 and V is TRBV19; 11 bases are shared with TRBD1. Germline V lookup: CDR1 LNHDA, CDR2 SQIVND (reference sequence). With V trimmed by 5 bases and J by 8 bases, 4 bases remained unmatched. The CDR3 extends over 13 amino acids. CDR3: CASSPGTGGGYTF. The CDR3 coding sequence is TGTGCCAGTAGTCCCGGGACAGGGGGGGGCTACACCTTC. Combining the CDR3 with reference TRBV19 and TRBJ1-2 gives the whole variable domain DGGITQSPKYLFRKEGQNVTLSCEQNLNHDAMYWYRQDPGQGLRLIYYSQIVNDFQKGDIAEGYSVSREKKESFPLTVTSAQKNPTAFYLCASSPGTGGGYTFGSGTRLTVV.

This clone was found once. This chain joins TRBV15 and TRBJ2-3; weak D call: TRBD2 (7 bases). Trimming removed 0 bases from V and 5 bases from J, with 18 bases in between. Per the germline V gene, CDR1 is LNHNV and CDR2 is YYDKDF (reference sequence). The CDR3 is 17 amino acids. CDR3 region: CATSRDRGGGGGDTQYF. Here the CDR3 DNA reads TGTGCCACCAGCAGAGATCGTGGCGGCGGGGGCGGAGATACGCAGTATTTT.

This rearrangement joins TRBV30 to TRBJ2-6; D gene unclear. In germline, CDR1 is GTSNPN, CDR2 SVGIG (reference sequence). This CDR3 contains 13 residues. Trimming stripped 2 bases from V and 4 bases from J, with 6 bases between. The CDR3 DNA follows: TGTGCCTGGAGTATACAGGGGGCCAACGTCCTGACTTTC. As protein: CAWSIQGANVLTF. Drawing the rest from reference TRBV30 and TRBJ2-6, the complete variable domain is SQTIHQWPATLVQPVGSPLSLECTVEGTSNPNLYWYRQAAGRGLQLLFYSVGIGQISSEVPQNLSASRPQDRQFILSSKKLLLSDSGFYLCAWSIQGANVLTFGAGSRLTVL.

The V call is TRBV6-1, the J call TRBJ2-3; maybe TRBD2 (7 bases). The CDR3 has 13 amino acids. Deletions cut 8 bases from V and 4 bases from J, with 13 bases between. Germline V gives CDR1 MNHNS, CDR2 SASEGT. The CDR3 DNA is TGTGCCAGCCGGGCGGGGGCCTCAGATACGCAGTATTTT. Its translation is CASRAGASDTQYF.

V gene TRBV7-2 combines with J gene TRBJ2-4; 14 positions agree with TRBD2. This CDR3 region has 17 residues. CDR1 is SGHTA and CDR2 is FQGNSA in the germline V gene. The V segment lost 4 bases and the J segment 6 bases; nucleotides outside the gene matches: 8. The DNA of the CDR3 is TGTGCCAGCAGCTCATGGACTAGCGGGGGGTCTGGAAACATTCAGTACTTC. Translating it yields CASSSWTSGGSGNIQYF. Variable domain in full (rest from reference TRBV7-2 and TRBJ2-4): GAGVSQSPSNKVTEKGKDVELRCDPISGHTALYWYRQSLGQGLEFLIYFQGNSAPDKSGLPSDRFSAERTGGSVSTLTIQRTQQEDSAVYLCASSSWTSGGSGNIQYFGAGTRLSVL.

J is TRBJ1-1 and V is TRBV6-1; D remains ambiguous. This CDR3 spans 13 amino acids. Trimming cost V 1 base and J 8 bases, with 11 bases left between them. Germline CDR1 MNHNS, CDR2 SASEGT. The chain's CDR3 is CASSEVMYWEAFF. CDR3 in DNA: TGTGCCAGCAGTGAAGTGATGTATTGGGAAGCTTTCTTT.

This clone was seen just once. V and J are TRBV5-1 and TRBJ2-7; TRBD2 matches 12 bases. V lost 0 bases to trimming and J lost 6 bases; unmatched junction nucleotides: 1. There are 14 residues in the CDR3. Germline V gene lookup returns CDR1 SGHRS and CDR2 YFSETQ. The CDR3 is CASSLGLAGVEQYF. For the CDR3, the DNA is TGCGCCAGCAGCTTGGGACTAGCGGGGGTCGAGCAGTACTTC.

The chain links TRBV6-5 to TRBJ1-1; D is ambiguous. Per germline, CDR1 MNHEY and CDR2 SVGAGI. The CDR3 extends over 11 amino acids. V lost 6 bases, J lost 0 bases, and 2 bases lay in between. The CDR3 nucleotides are TGTGCCAGCAGGCTGAACACTGAAGCTTTCTTT. This codes for CASRLNTEAFF.

This chain links TRBV7-2 with TRBJ1-5; no reliable D call. The CDR3 is 15 amino acids. Trimming shortened V by 6 bases and J by 4 bases, and 16 bases separated the two germline ends. Germline CDR1 SGHTA, CDR2 FQGNSA. CDR3 in DNA: TGTGCCAGCAGTATAGAGGCTGGTCAAAATCAGCCCCAGCATTTT. Translating gives CASSIEAGQNQPQHF.

The chain is built from TRBV11-1 and TRBJ2-7, with D possibly being TRBD1 (6 bases). The CDR3 runs 15 residues. V gave up 2 bases and J gave up 0 bases, with 11 bases separating them. The germline V gene has CDR1 SGHAT and CDR2 FQDESV (reference sequence). CDR3 amino acids: CASSLLDRASYEQYF. The CDR3 DNA follows: TGTGCCAGCAGCTTACTGGACAGAGCCTCCTACGAGCAGTACTTC. The full variable domain, rest sourced from reference TRBV11-1 and TRBJ2-7, is EAEVAQSPRYKITEKSQAVAFWCDPISGHATLYWYRQILGQGPELLVQFQDESVVDDSQLPKDRFSAERLKGVDSTLKIQPAELGDSAMYLCASSLLDRASYEQYFGPGTRLTVT.

On this clone: The junction does not match germline at one end; this may be a read error. The gene calls are TRBV5-6 and TRBJ1-1, with TRBD1 matching over 7 bases. From germline, CDR1 is SGHDT and CDR2 YYEEEE. The CDR3 consists of 15 residues. The CDR3 DNA sequence: TGTGCCAGCAGCTTAATGACAGGGCTGAACCCTGAAGCTTTCTTT. This sequence encodes CASSLMTGLNPEAFF.

This chain uses TRBV15 with TRBJ2-2; no clear D. CDR1 and CDR2 (germline): LNHNV, YYDKDF (reference sequence). V was trimmed by 5 bases and J by 0 bases, leaving 10 bases between them. The CDR3 has 15 residues. CDR3 nucleotide sequence: TGTGCCACCAGCTGGGAACGGGCGAACACCGGGGAGCTGTTTTTT. This translates into CATSWERANTGELFF.

The chain combines TRBV28 with TRBJ1-3; no firm D call. The V end lost 5 bases, the J end lost 0 bases, and 2 bases lay between the germline ends. CDR1 and CDR2 from the germline V gene are MDHEN and SYDVKM. The CDR3 length is 12 residues. CDR3 sequence (DNA): TGTGCCAGCAGTGACTCTGGAAACACCATATATTTT. Translated, it gives CASSDSGNTIYF.

The chain combines TRBV29-1 with TRBJ2-7, with D tentatively TRBD1 (5 bases). CDR1 is SQVTM, CDR2 ANQGSEA, per germline. CDR3 length: 12 amino acids. V shed 5 bases and J shed 3 bases, with 11 bases lying between them. CDR3 in amino acids: CSVRGQLYEQYF. In nucleotides, the CDR3 is TGCAGCGTTAGGGGCCAACTCTACGAGCAGTACTTC.

The chain uses TRBV5-1 and TRBJ2-7; D not certain. This CDR3 contains 13 residues. Trimming left V 0 bases short and J 3 bases short, with 7 bases between. The germline V gene encodes CDR1 SGHRS and CDR2 YFSETQ. The CDR3 DNA follows: TGCGCCAGCAGCTTGGTACGTAGCTACGAGCAGTACTTC. It codes for CASSLVRSYEQYF.

The chain combines TRBV18 with TRBJ2-7, with D possibly being TRBD1 (6 bases). V lost 4 bases to trimming and J lost 0 bases, with 19 bases between them. The germline V gene encodes CDR1 KGHSH and CDR2 LQKENI. There are 17 residues in the CDR3. CDR3 DNA sequence: TGTGCCAGCTCACGCAACCCAGGGGTAAGCAACTCCTACGAGCAGTACTTC. This encodes CASSRNPGVSNSYEQYF.